One and the same sample provided the 23 T cell receptor beta chains below, sequenced in a study of blood T cell repertoires in COVID-19. Repertoires were generated with immunoSEQ multiplex PCR, while TCRdb's copy carries only in-frame clones and drops some. The sample gives some 250,000 clones, around nine tenths of which show up once; approximately 2% is in the top ten. Sequenced material: peripheral blood. These receptors were taken from a young man with active or convalescent COVID-19.

The chain recombines TRBV5-1 with TRBJ1-2; D unresolved. CDR1 is SGHRS and CDR2 is YFSETQ in the germline V gene. The CDR3 is made up of 15 amino acids. Trimming removed 7 bases at V and 4 bases at J, with 20 bases between. CDR3 loop: CASSPGAVMAYGYTF. CDR3 nucleotides: TGCGCCAGCTCCCCTGGAGCAGTAATGGCCTATGGCTACACCTTC.

The sample holds a few counts of this clone. This chain links TRBV6-4 with TRBJ1-2; 8 nucleotides align to TRBD1. The CDR3 sequence is 13 residues long. Unmatched junction bases numbered 6, after V lost 6 bases and J lost 6 bases. Germline values: CDR1 MRHNA, CDR2 SNTAGT. CDR3 nucleotides: TGTGCCAGCAGCCAGACAGGGGCCGATGGCTACACCTTC. Its translation: CASSQTGADGYTF.

The V and J genes are TRBV18 and TRBJ2-3; no clear D gene. Germline lookup yields CDR1 KGHSH and CDR2 LQKENI. The CDR3 loop spans 16 amino acids. Trimming took off 2 bases at V and 1 base at J, with 13 bases between the two ends. The DNA of the CDR3 is TGTGCCAGCTCACCAGGCGAGCGCTACGGCACAGATACGCAGTATTTT. This translates into CASSPGERYGTDTQYF.

This clone was recorded only once. This sequence joins TRBV9 and TRBJ2-5, with D possibly TRBD1 on 5 matching bases. V was cut by 0 bases and J by 3 bases, with 6 bases left in between. The CDR3 loop spans 13 amino acids. From germline, CDR1 is SGDLS and CDR2 YYNGEE. The CDR3 DNA follows: TGTGCCAGCAGCGTAGGCAGGGAAGAGACCCAGTACTTC. Translating it yields CASSVGREETQYF.

The J gene is TRBJ1-1, the V gene TRBV27, with D tentatively TRBD1 (6 bases). Trimming took off 6 bases at V and 2 bases at J, with 22 bases between the two ends. CDR3 length: 17 amino acids. The germline V gene encodes CDR1 MNHEY and CDR2 SMNVEV (reference sequence). CDR3 loop: CASSPRSDRFSNTEAFF. CDR3 nucleotides: TGTGCCAGCAGCCCCCGATCCGACAGGTTCTCCAACACTGAAGCTTTCTTT.

J is TRBJ2-3 and V is TRBV7-9, with a possible D match to TRBD2 (6 bases). Looked up from germline, CDR1 is SEHNR and CDR2 is FQNEAQ (reference sequence). Deletions cut 6 bases from V and 2 bases from J, with 24 bases between. The CDR3 is made up of 18 amino acids. DNA for the CDR3: TGTGCCAGCAGTCCGGAGGGGTGGTCCATCGGACTCACAGATACGCAGTATTTT. This translates into CASSPEGWSIGLTDTQYF. Full variable domain (outside the CDR3, taken from reference TRBV7-9 and TRBJ2-3): DTGVSQNPRHKITKRGQNVTFRCDPISEHNRLYWYRQTLGQGPEFLTYFQNEAQLEKSRLLSDRFSAERPKGSFSTLEIQRTEQGDSAMYLCASSPEGWSIGLTDTQYFGPGTRLTVL.

The chain uses TRBV19 and TRBJ2-1, with D tentatively TRBD1 (6 bases). Germline V lookup: CDR1 LNHDA, CDR2 SQIVND (reference sequence). Between the trimmed V and J ends, which lost 9 bases and 3 bases, there was a span of 18 bases. This CDR3 contains 15 residues. CDR3 coding DNA: TGTGCCAGCCAGCAAGGGACAACCTTCTACAATGAGCAGTTCTTC. Its protein is CASQQGTTFYNEQFF.

V and J are TRBV6-4 and TRBJ2-7, with TRBD1 matching over 12 bases. V shed 2 bases, J shed 7 bases, and the junction held 9 bases outside the gene matches. CDR3 size: 16 residues. CDR1 and CDR2 (germline): MRHNA, SNTAGT. In nucleotides, the CDR3 is TGTGCCAGCAGTGACCAGCCGGGACAGGGGGCCGGGGAGCAGTACTTC. Its translation is CASSDQPGQGAGEQYF.

The chain employs TRBV25-1 and TRBJ1-2, with 7 nucleotides matching TRBD1. This CDR3 has 13 residues. Per the germline V gene, CDR1 is MGHDK and CDR2 is SYGVNS. Trimming took 3 bases from V and 5 from J; bases not matched to a gene: 3. This chain's CDR3 is CASSEGDRYGYTF. CDR3 in DNA: TGTGCCAGCAGTGAGGGGGACAGATATGGCTACACCTTC.

The chain employs TRBV6-2 or TRBV6-3 and TRBJ2-7; no clear D gene. V shed 5 bases and J shed 1 base, with 6 bases lying between them. The CDR3 sequence is 12 residues long. CDR1 is MNHEY, CDR2 SVGEGT, per germline. The CDR3 loop reads CASSQVSYEQYF. As DNA, the CDR3 is TGTGCCAGCAGTCAGGTTTCCTACGAGCAGTACTTC.

This CDR3 reads CASGLVQRGISPLNTEAFF. DNA of the CDR3: TGTGCTAGTGGTTTGGTACAGAGAGGGATTTCCCCATTGAACACTGAAGCTTTCTTT. This chain links TRBV12-5 with TRBJ1-1; D unresolved. Deletions cut 0 bases from V and 0 bases from J, with 20 bases between. Germline-derived CDR1 and CDR2 are LGHNT and FRNRAP. The CDR3 spans 19 residues.

This sequence joins TRBV9 and TRBJ1-2; 10 positions agree with TRBD1. Germline trimming cut 5 bases from V and 5 bases from J; bases unmatched to any gene: 9. Germline V gene lookup returns CDR1 SGDLS and CDR2 YYNGEE. CDR3 size: 15 residues. This CDR3 reads CASRGGDRGLYGYTF. The CDR3 bases are TGTGCCAGCAGGGGCGGGGACAGGGGACTTTATGGCTACACCTTC.

The rearrangement uses TRBV2 and TRBJ2-1; 11 nucleotides line up with TRBD2. This CDR3 contains 13 residues. The V and J ends lost 7 bases and 10 bases, in that order; junction bases with no gene match: 6. Germline CDR1 is SNHLY and CDR2 is FYNNEI. CDR3 bases: TGTGCCAGCAATAGCGGGGGGGTGGGAGAGCAGTTCTTC. It is translated as CASNSGGVGEQFF.

The chain is built from TRBV13 and TRBJ2-3, with D perhaps TRBD2 (7 bases). V shed 4 bases and J shed 0 bases, with 14 bases lying between them. Germline values: CDR1 PRHDT, CDR2 FYEKMQ (reference sequence). The CDR3 is made up of 16 amino acids. The CDR3, as DNA: TGTGCCAGCAGCTGGGGCGCGGGGGCTAGCACAGATACGCAGTATTTT. Translation: CASSWGAGASTDTQYF.

The chain carries TRBV5-1 and TRBJ2-2; 9 nucleotides align to TRBD2. The CDR3 length is 14 residues. V lost 4 bases to trimming and J lost 6 bases; unmatched junction nucleotides: 4. The germline V gene encodes CDR1 SGHRS and CDR2 YFSETQ. The CDR3 region is CASSPGTSSGELFF. CDR3 in DNA: TGCGCCAGCAGCCCTGGGACTAGCTCCGGGGAGCTGTTTTTT.

The V and J genes are TRBV4-3 and TRBJ2-6; 12 nucleotides line up with TRBD2. Unmatched junction bases numbered 4, after V lost 4 bases and J lost 0 bases. The CDR3 is made up of 18 amino acids. From germline, CDR1 is LGHNA and CDR2 YSLEER. The CDR3, as DNA: TGCGCCAGCAGCCGGTCACTAGCGGGGGGCTCTGGGGCCAACGTCCTGACTTTC. Amino acids: CASSRSLAGGSGANVLTF.

The chain joins TRBV11-3 to TRBJ2-3, with D hard to call. Germline CDR1 and CDR2: SGHNT and YENEEA. V lost 0 bases, J lost 6 bases, and 7 bases lay in between. This CDR3 has 13 residues. The CDR3 reads CASSLDSVDTQYF. The CDR3 nucleotides read TGTGCCAGCAGCTTAGATTCCGTCGATACGCAGTATTTT. The full variable domain, its missing parts supplied by reference TRBV11-3 and TRBJ2-3, is EAGVVQSPRYKIIEKKQPVAFWCNPISGHNTLYWYLQNLGQGPELLIRYENEEAVDDSQLPKDRFSAERLKGVDSTLKIQPAELGDSAVYLCASSLDSVDTQYFGPGTRLTVL.

V gene TRBV5-8 combines with J gene TRBJ1-6; no definite D call. V dropped 4 bases and J dropped 14 bases, with 22 bases sitting between them. CDR3 length equals 15 residues. CDR1 and CDR2 (germline): SGHTS, YDEGEE. CDR3 in DNA: TGTGCCAGCAGCAACCGCCCCGTGCAGAGGGTCACCCTCCACTTT. This encodes CASSNRPVQRVTLHF.

The chain couples TRBV18 to TRBJ1-2; D is undetermined. Trimming stripped 3 bases from V and 4 bases from J, with 18 bases between. This CDR3 has 16 residues. The germline gives CDR1 KGHSH, CDR2 LQKENI. The CDR3 DNA reads TGTGCCAGCTCACCCGACCTCGGGGAGAGACTCTATGGCTACACCTTC. Its translation: CASSPDLGERLYGYTF.

This chain joins TRBV19 and TRBJ1-1; D might be TRBD1 (6 bases). This CDR3 has 16 amino acids. V lost 7 bases, J lost 1 base, and 19 bases lay in between. Germline V gene sequence: CDR1 LNHDA, CDR2 SQIVND (reference sequence). Written as DNA, the CDR3 is TGTGCCAGTACCGTGGTCCCAGGGGTGGGGAACACTGAAGCTTTCTTT. Translated: CASTVVPGVGNTEAFF.

The V and J genes are TRBV19 and TRBJ2-5; D is perhaps TRBD2 (6 bases). Germline V gives CDR1 LNHDA, CDR2 SQIVND (reference sequence). The CDR3 is made up of 15 amino acids. Trimming took off 6 bases at V and 4 bases at J, with 18 bases between the two ends. The CDR3 DNA follows: TGTGCCAGTAGGAGGTCCCGGGGGATGGGAGAGACCCAGTACTTC. This gives the protein CASRRSRGMGETQYF.

The chain couples TRBV7-9 to TRBJ1-1; no clear D gene. Germline V gene data show CDR1 as SEHNR and CDR2 as FQNEAQ (reference sequence). V was clipped by 5 bases and J by 5 bases, with 18 bases between them. CDR3 length: 15 amino acids. The CDR3 nucleotides read TGTGCCAGCAGCCCCGTTACCCCCTCGGGGACTGAAGCTTTCTTT. Translation: CASSPVTPSGTEAFF. Filled out from reference TRBV7-9 and TRBJ1-1, the complete variable domain reads DTGVSQNPRHKITKRGQNVTFRCDPISEHNRLYWYRQTLGQGPEFLTYFQNEAQLEKSRLLSDRFSAERPKGSFSTLEIQRTEQGDSAMYLCASSPVTPSGTEAFFGQGTRLTVV.

In nucleotides, the CDR3 is TGTGCCACCAGCAGAGATCCGGACAACGGTTCACCCCTCCACTTT. Translation gives CATSRDPDNGSPLHF. The rearrangement joins TRBV15 to TRBJ1-6; D might be TRBD1 (5 bases). Germline V gene sequence: CDR1 LNHNV, CDR2 YYDKDF (reference sequence). V lost 0 bases to trimming and J lost 9 bases, with 12 bases between them. CDR3 size: 15 residues.